This entry is about one T cell receptor beta chain. Libraries were prepared by immunoSEQ multiplex PCR; TCRdb keeps only in-frame clonotypes and omits some of them. The table has about 670,000 clones, 85% to 90% seen once; the top ten hold 0.2% to 0.3%. This sample stems from a study of blood T cell repertoires in COVID-19. The TCR comes from a woman aged 18-30 years with acute or convalescent COVID-19. The sample taken for sequencing was peripheral blood.

The CDR3 DNA is TGTGCCCTAGGGGGCGATAATTCACCCCTCCACTTT. Its translation: CALGGDNSPLHF. The chain uses TRBV6-5 and TRBJ1-6; TRBD1 matches at 7 bases. The CDR3 extends over 12 amino acids. Germline V gene sequence: CDR1 MNHEY, CDR2 SVGAGI. The ends lost 11 bases at V and 5 bases at J; junction bases unmatched: 3.